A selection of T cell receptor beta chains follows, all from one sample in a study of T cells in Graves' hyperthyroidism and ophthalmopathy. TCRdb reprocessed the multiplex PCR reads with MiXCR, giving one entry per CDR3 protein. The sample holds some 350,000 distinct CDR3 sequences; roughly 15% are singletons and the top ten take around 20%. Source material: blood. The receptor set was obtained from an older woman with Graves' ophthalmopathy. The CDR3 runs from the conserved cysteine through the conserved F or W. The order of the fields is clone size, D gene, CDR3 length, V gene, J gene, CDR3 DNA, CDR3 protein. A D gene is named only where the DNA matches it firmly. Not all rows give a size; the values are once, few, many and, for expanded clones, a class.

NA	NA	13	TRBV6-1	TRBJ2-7	TGTGCCAGCAGTGAAAGTCTTCTCTACGAGCAGTACTTC	CASSESLLYEQYF
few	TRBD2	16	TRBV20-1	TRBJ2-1	TGCAGTGCTAGAGATGGGACTAGCGGGAGGACGGATGAGCAGTTCTTC	CSARDGTSGRTDEQFF
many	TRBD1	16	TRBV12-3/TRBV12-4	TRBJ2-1	TGTGCCAGCAGCCTAAGGGGACAGGGACGCTACAATGAGCAGTTCTTC	CASSLRGQGRYNEQFF
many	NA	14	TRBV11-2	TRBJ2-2	TGTGCCAGCAGCTTAGACAGATCCACCGGGGAGCTGTTTTTT	CASSLDRSTGELFF
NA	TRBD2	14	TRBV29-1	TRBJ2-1	TGCAGCGTTGAAGCACGGCGGGGGGTCGATGAGCAGTTCTTC	CSVEARRGVDEQFF
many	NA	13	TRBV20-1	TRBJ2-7	TGCAGTGCTAGAGAGCTGGCCCTGGGGGAGCAGTACTTC	CSARELALGEQYF
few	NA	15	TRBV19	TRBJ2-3	TGTGCCAGTAGTAGGGCAGCTCGAGGGGCAGATACGCAGTATTTT	CASSRAARGADTQYF
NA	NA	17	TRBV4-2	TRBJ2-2	TGTGCCAGCAGCGAAACCTACTGGAGAGGGAGCACCGGGGAGCTGTTTTTT	CASSETYWRGSTGELFF
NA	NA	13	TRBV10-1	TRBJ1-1	TGCGCCAGCAGTCCGTCAAGGGTAACTGAAGCTTTCTTT	CASSPSRVTEAFF
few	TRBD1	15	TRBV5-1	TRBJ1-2	TGCGCCAGCACCTCGACAGGGCTATCTAACTATGGCTACACCTTC	CASTSTGLSNYGYTF
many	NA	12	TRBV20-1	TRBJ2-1	TGCAGTGTGGGGGTTTCCTACAATGAGCAGTTCTTC	CSVGVSYNEQFF
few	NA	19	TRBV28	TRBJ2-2	TGTGCCAGCAGTTTAGCACGGGGGCGACCCCCGAAGAAGACCGGGGAGCTGTTTTTT	CASSLARGRPPKKTGELFF
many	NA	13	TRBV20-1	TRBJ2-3	TGCAGTGCTTTGACGGGACTCTGGGACACGCAGTATTTT	CSALTGLWDTQYF
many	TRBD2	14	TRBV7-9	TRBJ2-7	TGTGCCAGCACCCTAAGCGGGAGCTCCTACGAGCAGTACTTC	CASTLSGSSYEQYF
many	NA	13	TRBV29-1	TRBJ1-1	TGCAGCGTTGAGAAGACCTTGAACACTGAAGCTTTCTTT	CSVEKTLNTEAFF
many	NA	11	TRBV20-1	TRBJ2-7	TGCAGTGCTGTACTAGCACCCGAGCAGTACTTC	CSAVLAPEQYF
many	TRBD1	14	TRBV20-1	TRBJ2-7	TGCAGTGCTAGAGAGACAGGGGGCTCCTACGAGCAGTACTTC	CSARETGGSYEQYF
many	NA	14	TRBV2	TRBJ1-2	TGTGCCAGCAGTTTGCAAGGGAGGGTTAAAGGCTACACCTTC	CASSLQGRVKGYTF
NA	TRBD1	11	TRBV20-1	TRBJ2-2	TGCAGTGCGCAGGGGGCCGGGGAGCTGTTTTTT	CSAQGAGELFF
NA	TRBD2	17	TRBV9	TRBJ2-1	TGTGCCAGCAGCGTCAGACTAGCGGGAGCGAAGACGAATGAGCAGTTCTTC	CASSVRLAGAKTNEQFF
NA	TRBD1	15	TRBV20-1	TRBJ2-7	TGCAGTGCTAGAGTCGGAGAGACAGGGAACTACGAGCAGTACTTC	CSARVGETGNYEQYF
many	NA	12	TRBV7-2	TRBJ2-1	TGTGCCAGCAGCCTGGACACAAATGAGCAGTTCTTC	CASSLDTNEQFF
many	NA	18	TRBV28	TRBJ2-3	TGTGCCAGCAGCCCATGGGGAGCAGGGCGTGGGTCTCTAGATACGCAGTATTTT	CASSPWGAGRGSLDTQYF
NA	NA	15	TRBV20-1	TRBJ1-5	TGCAGTGCCCTCACGGGACGGCCGGACGATCAGCCCCAGCATTTT	CSALTGRPDDQPQHF
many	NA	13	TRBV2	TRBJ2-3	TGTGCCAGCATACGGGTAGCTTCAGATACGCAGTATTTT	CASIRVASDTQYF
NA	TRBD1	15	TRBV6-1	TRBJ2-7	TGTGCCAGCAGTAAGCAGGGGACAGGGAACTACGAGCAGTACTTC	CASSKQGTGNYEQYF
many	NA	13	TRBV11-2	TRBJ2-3	TGTGCCAGCAGGGCTTGGGGACCAGATACGCAGTATTTT	CASRAWGPDTQYF
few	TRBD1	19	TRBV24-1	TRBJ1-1	TGTGCCACCACTATGGGACAGGGAGGGTTCGAGGTTGTGAACACTGAAGCTTTCTTT	CATTMGQGGFEVVNTEAFF
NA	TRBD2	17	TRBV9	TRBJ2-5	TGTGCCAGCAGCGTAACCGCCCTAGCGGGAGCAGGGGAGACCCAGTACTTC	CASSVTALAGAGETQYF
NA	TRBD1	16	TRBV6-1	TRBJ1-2	TGTGCCAGCAGTCGGGACAGGGGTCAGGTGAACCCTGGCTACACCTTC	CASSRDRGQVNPGYTF
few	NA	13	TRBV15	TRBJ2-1	TGTGCCACCAGCAGAGATAGGGGAGTTGAGCAGTTCTTC	CATSRDRGVEQFF
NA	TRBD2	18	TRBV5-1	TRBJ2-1	TGCGCCAGCAGCCCTACCAGGGGGACTAGCGGGAGTTACAATGAGCAGTTCTTC	CASSPTRGTSGSYNEQFF
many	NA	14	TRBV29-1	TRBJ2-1	TGCAGCGTTAAAAGCCTCCCAGGCTACAATGAGCAGTTCTTC	CSVKSLPGYNEQFF
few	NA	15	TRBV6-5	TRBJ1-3	TGTGCCAGCAGTTACCGGCAGGGTGTTGGAAACACCATATATTTT	CASSYRQGVGNTIYF
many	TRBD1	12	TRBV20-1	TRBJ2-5	TGCAGTGCCGCGACAGGGGGCGAGACCCAGTACTTC	CSAATGGETQYF
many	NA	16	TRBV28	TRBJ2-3	TGTGCCAGCAGGGCGAACGGAGGAGGTAGCACAGATACGCAGTATTTT	CASRANGGGSTDTQYF
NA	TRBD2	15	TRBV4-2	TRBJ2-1	TGTGCCAGCAGCCAAACCGGGACTAATTACAATGAGCAGTTCTTC	CASSQTGTNYNEQFF
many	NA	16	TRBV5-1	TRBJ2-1	TGCGCCAGCAGCTTTTTTGTGACCCGATCCTCAAATGAGCAGTTCTTC	CASSFFVTRSSNEQFF
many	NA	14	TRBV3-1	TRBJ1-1	TGTGCCAGCAGCCAAGACCGGGCCAACACTGAAGCTTTCTTT	CASSQDRANTEAFF
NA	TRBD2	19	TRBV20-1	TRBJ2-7	TGCAGTGCTAGAGATCTGGGGGGACTAGCGGTATTCCGGGCGGGCGAGCAGTACTTC	CSARDLGGLAVFRAGEQYF
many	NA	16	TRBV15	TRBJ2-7	TGTGCCACCAGCTTTTCCGCCGGGACACTAGCCTACGAGCAGTACTTC	CATSFSAGTLAYEQYF
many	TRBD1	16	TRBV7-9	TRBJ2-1	TGTGCCAGCAGCCCATTCGGCGACAGGGCCTACAATGAGCAGTTCTTC	CASSPFGDRAYNEQFF
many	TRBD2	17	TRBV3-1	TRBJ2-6	TGTGCCAGCAGCCGTGCTAGCGGGATTTCTGGGGCCAACGTCCTGACTTTC	CASSRASGISGANVLTF
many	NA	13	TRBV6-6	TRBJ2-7	TGTGCCAGCAGTTACCGAGGGGACTACGAGCAGTACTTC	CASSYRGDYEQYF
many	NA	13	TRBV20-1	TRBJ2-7	TGCAGTGCTAGGGGGGACAACTCCTACGAGCAGTACTTC	CSARGDNSYEQYF
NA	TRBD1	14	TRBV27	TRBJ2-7	TGTGCCAGCAGTTTCGCTGGGACAGGGGACGAGCAGTACTTC	CASSFAGTGDEQYF
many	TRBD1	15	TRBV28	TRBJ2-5	TGTGCCAGCAGTACCCGGGACAGATACCAAGAGACCCAGTACTTC	CASSTRDRYQETQYF
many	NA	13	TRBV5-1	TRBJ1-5	TGCGCCAGCAGCCCGGACGGCAATCAGCCCCAGCATTTT	CASSPDGNQPQHF
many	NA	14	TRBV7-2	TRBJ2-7	TGTGCCAGCAGCTTAGGTCGTCTCAGCTACGAGCAGTACTTC	CASSLGRLSYEQYF
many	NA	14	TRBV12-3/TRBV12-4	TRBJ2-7	TGTGCCAGCAGTTTAGGTGCCCGTCGCTACGAGCAGTACTTC	CASSLGARRYEQYF
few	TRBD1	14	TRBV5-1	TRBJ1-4	TGCGCCAGCAGCTCCGGGACAGGTCTAGAAAAACTGTTTTTT	CASSSGTGLEKLFF
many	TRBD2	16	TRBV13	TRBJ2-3	TGTGCCAGCAGCACATCGACTAGCGGGGTGGGGGATACGCAGTATTTT	CASSTSTSGVGDTQYF
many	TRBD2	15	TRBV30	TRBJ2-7	TGTGCCTGGAGACCGAAGGGACTAGCCGTCGAAGGGCAGTACTTC	CAWRPKGLAVEGQYF